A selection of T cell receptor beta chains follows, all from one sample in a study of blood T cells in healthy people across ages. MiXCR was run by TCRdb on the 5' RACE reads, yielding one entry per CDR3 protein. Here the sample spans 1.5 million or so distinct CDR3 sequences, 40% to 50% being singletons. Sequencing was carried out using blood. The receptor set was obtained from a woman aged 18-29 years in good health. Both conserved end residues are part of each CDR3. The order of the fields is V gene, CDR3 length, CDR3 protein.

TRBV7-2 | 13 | CASSWGQVAEAFF
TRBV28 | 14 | CASRTTGKFYEQYF
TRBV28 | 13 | CAGRRDNDYGYTF
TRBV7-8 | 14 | CASSLRRSNQPQHF
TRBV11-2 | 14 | CASSPRDRANQQFF
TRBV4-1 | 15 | CASSQGGRSIDEQFF
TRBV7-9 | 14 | CASSLEGWSYEQYF
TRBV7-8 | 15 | CASSASRDSYNEQFF
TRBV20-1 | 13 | CSAFQGAADTQYF
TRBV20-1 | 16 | CSGVPTSGGSVNEQFF
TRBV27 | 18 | CASSFMGRGGGPADTQYF
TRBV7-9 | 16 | CASSLAGRRVKNIQYF
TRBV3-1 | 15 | CASSQSLGLNYEQYF
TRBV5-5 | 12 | CASSLLAWEQYF
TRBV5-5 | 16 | CASSLLASGGYNEQFF
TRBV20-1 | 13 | CSARTSGRATQYF
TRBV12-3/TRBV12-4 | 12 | CASRSGTPGQFF
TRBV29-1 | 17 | CSVVGLGPSISTDTQYF
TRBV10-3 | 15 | CAISAPRQGAYEQYF
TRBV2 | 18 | CASSEAGTSGGALFEQYF
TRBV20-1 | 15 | CSATLAGANYNEQFF
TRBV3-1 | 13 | CASSQGGGDTQYF
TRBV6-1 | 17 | CASSGPGTASPGNTIYF
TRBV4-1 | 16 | CASSQGPIPRLTEAFF
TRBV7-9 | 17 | CASSLPQGEGNNQPQHF
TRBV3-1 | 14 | CASNSGLAAGEQFF
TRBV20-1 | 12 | CGCSSSYNEQFF
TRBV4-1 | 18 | CASSQEIGDRGSNQPQHF
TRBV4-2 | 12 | CASSQAGSEAFF
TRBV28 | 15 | CASVWAGGPQETQYF
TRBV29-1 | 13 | CSVDRGDRDTQYF
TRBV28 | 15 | CASGTGSAYGVKQYF
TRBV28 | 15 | CASSKRQGASEKLFF
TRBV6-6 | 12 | CATSTQPYEQFF
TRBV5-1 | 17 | CASSFQPGQGTYNEQFF
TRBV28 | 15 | CASSPGDGANEKLFF
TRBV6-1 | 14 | CASSEAGAGVGYTF
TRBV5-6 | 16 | CASSPSRVNTNTEAFF
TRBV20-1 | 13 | CSATGGIQETQYF
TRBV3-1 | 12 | CAPVVFPDTQYF
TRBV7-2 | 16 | CASSSQAGGLYNEQFF
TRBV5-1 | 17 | CASSFRDRGYADTEAFF
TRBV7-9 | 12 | CASSAYSYEQYF
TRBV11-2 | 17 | CASSLGFTDPVNQPQHF
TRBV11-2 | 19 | CASSLDSASGGVSTDTQYF
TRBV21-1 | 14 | CASSVKGGSGELFF
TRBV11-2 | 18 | CASSLTTSGGGSSYEQYF
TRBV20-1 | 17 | CSARKGTSGRSRNEQFF
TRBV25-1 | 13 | CASSEYGGETQYF
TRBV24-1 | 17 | CATSAQGQGDAKNIQYF
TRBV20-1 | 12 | CSAQGVDYGYTF
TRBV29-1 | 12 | CSADRGGETQYF
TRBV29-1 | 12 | CSVDRGNPEAFF
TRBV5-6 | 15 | CASSGPGQGTNEQYF
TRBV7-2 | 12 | CASSLVWGGQYF
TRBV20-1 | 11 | CSAKRGREAFF
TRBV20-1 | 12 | CSPSGSIYGHTF
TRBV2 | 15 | CASSVLANSYNEQFF
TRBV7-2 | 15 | CASTQDWPSYNEQFF
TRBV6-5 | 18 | CASSHSFGGRAGSNEQFF